The 26 T cell receptor beta chains below were found in one sample sequenced in a study of T cells after yellow fever vaccination. One entry per CDR3 protein results from TCRdb running MiXCR on the 5' RACE reads. This table holds 300,000 or so distinct CDR3 sequences, 8.7% found once. This sample comprised CD4+ T cells sorted from PBMCs, obtained 5 days after the yellow fever booster vaccination. The receptors stem from a man aged 18-30 years who received the YFV17D yellow fever vaccine.

The CDR3 here is CASSFGQSTYEQYV. The CDR3 nucleotides read TGTGCCAGCAGTTTTGGACAGAGCACCTACGAGCAGTACGTC. The genes are TRBV28 and TRBJ2-7; tentatively, D is TRBD1 (6 bases). Trimming pared 3 bases from V and 2 bases from J, leaving 11 bases between. The CDR3 is 14 residues long. Germline V CDR1 and CDR2: MDHEN, SYDVKM.

This chain uses TRBV6-1 with TRBJ2-3; 12 bases align to TRBD1. The germline gives CDR1 MNHNS, CDR2 SASEGT. Trimming cost V 3 bases and J 9 bases; bases outside gene matches: 10. CDR3 length equals 16 residues. The CDR3 reads CASSDSPGTGGMTQYF. For the CDR3, the DNA is TGTGCCAGCAGTGATTCCCCGGGGACAGGGGGCATGACGCAGTATTTT.

This clonotype was seen a single time. Germline is not matched at one junction end, which may reflect a read error. The rearrangement joins TRBV2 to TRBJ1-5; D is undetermined. Germline V gene data show CDR1 as SNHLY and CDR2 as FYNNEI. CDR3 length: 12 amino acids. The CDR3 loop is CASREDVQPQHF. The CDR3 nucleotides are TGTGCCAGCAGAGAAGACGTCCAGCCCCAGCATTTT.

This clonotype was seen at least ten times. The chain links TRBV12-3 or TRBV12-4 to TRBJ1-2; D unclear. Deletions cut 1 base from V and 0 bases from J, with 3 bases between. The CDR3 sequence is 13 residues long. The CDR3 loop reads CASSLVSNYGYTF. Written as DNA, the CDR3 is TGTGCCAGCAGTTTAGTCTCTAACTATGGCTACACCTTC.

The chain combines TRBV5-6 with TRBJ1-2; possible D gene TRBD1, 6 bases. V shed 4 bases and J shed 4 bases, with 14 bases lying between them. Germline V CDR1 and CDR2: SGHDT, YYEEEE. CDR3 size: 14 residues. CDR3 nucleotides: TGTGCCAGCAGCGAACAGGACAGAATCTATGGCTACACCTTC. Its translation is CASSEQDRIYGYTF.

This clonotype was observed a handful of times. V usage is TRBV11-2 and J usage is TRBJ1-1, with D uncertain. The length of the CDR3 is 15 residues. Per the germline V gene, CDR1 is SGHAT and CDR2 is FQNNGV. V lost 5 bases to trimming and J lost 3 bases, with 16 bases between them. DNA for the CDR3: TGTGCCAGCAGCCGAGCGGGAAGTCAGGACACTGAAGCTTTCTTT. Translation: CASSRAGSQDTEAFF.

The chain is built from TRBV30 and TRBJ2-3; D ambiguous. V gave up 2 bases and J gave up 2 bases, with 2 bases separating them. The CDR3 covers 11 residues. Germline V CDR1 and CDR2: GTSNPN, SVGIG (reference sequence). CDR3 in DNA: TGTGCCTGGAGTCTCACAGATACGCAGTATTTT. Protein: CAWSLTDTQYF. The full variable domain, in which reference TRBV30 and TRBJ2-3 provide the parts outside the CDR3, is SQTIHQWPATLVQPVGSPLSLECTVEGTSNPNLYWYRQAAGRGLQLLFYSVGIGQISSEVPQNLSASRPQDRQFILSSKKLLLSDSGFYLCAWSLTDTQYFGPGTRLTVL.

The table lists this clonotype with a few counts. In DNA form, the CDR3 reads TGCGCCAGCAGCTCCCCGGGACAGGGTTCCGTGGGCTACACCTTC. Translated: CASSSPGQGSVGYTF. The chain combines TRBV5-1 with TRBJ1-2, with 9 bases fitting TRBD1. V gave up 3 bases and J gave up 8 bases; unmatched junction bases: 11. The CDR3 contains 15 residues. From germline, CDR1 is SGHRS and CDR2 YFSETQ. Drawing the rest from reference TRBV5-1 and TRBJ1-2, the complete variable domain is KAGVTQTPRYLIKTRGQQVTLSCSPISGHRSVSWYQQTPGQGLQFLFEYFSETQRNKGNFPGRFSGRQFSNSRSEMNVSTLELGDSALYLCASSSPGQGSVGYTFGSGTRLTVV.

The sample holds many counts of this clonotype. This chain uses TRBV20-1 with TRBJ2-7; possible D gene TRBD2, 6 bases. V was clipped by 3 bases and J by 4 bases, with 13 bases between them. Germline CDR1 DFQATT, CDR2 SNEGSKA (reference sequence). The CDR3 loop spans 13 amino acids. CDR3 sequence: CSASLGGGYEQYF. For the CDR3, the DNA is TGCAGTGCTAGCCTGGGAGGTGGGTACGAGCAGTACTTC.

This clonotype was observed a few times. The chain carries TRBV19 and TRBJ1-5; a weak D match, TRBD1 (5 bases). V was cut by 1 base and J by 6 bases, with 16 bases left in between. Germline values: CDR1 LNHDA, CDR2 SQIVND (reference sequence). This CDR3 region has 16 residues. The CDR3 region has the DNA TGTGCCAGTAGTATAGTTCCCGGGGGAACAGTTCAGCCCCAGCATTTT. Its translation is CASSIVPGGTVQPQHF.

This clonotype was seen repeatedly, ten times or more. The gene calls are TRBV6-5 and TRBJ1-5, with 10 bases fitting TRBD1. V shed 6 bases, J shed 6 bases, and the junction held 8 bases outside the gene matches. The CDR3 runs 15 residues. Germline V gene data show CDR1 as MNHEY and CDR2 as SVGAGI. The CDR3 region is CASRSRGTGVQPQHF. Here the CDR3 DNA reads TGTGCCAGCAGGTCGAGGGGGACAGGGGTTCAGCCCCAGCATTTT.

This clonotype was seen only a few times. This sequence joins TRBV2 and TRBJ1-4; possibly TRBD1 for D (6 bases). The CDR3 is 14 residues long. Germline CDR1 is SNHLY and CDR2 is FYNNEI. V lost 11 bases, J lost 4 bases, and 17 bases lay in between. The CDR3 DNA reads TGTGCCGGGGCCAAGGGGGGAAGTAATGAAAAACTGTTTTTT. Protein: CAGAKGGSNEKLFF.

This clonotype was counted ten times or more. The V and J genes are TRBV11-2 and TRBJ2-5; tentative D call: TRBD1 (6 bases). The germline V and J ends were trimmed by 4 bases and 6 bases, with 12 bases remaining between them. The CDR3 loop spans 13 amino acids. Germline V gene sequence: CDR1 SGHAT, CDR2 FQNNGV. This CDR3 reads CASSYQQGQTQYF. The CDR3 DNA reads as TGTGCCAGCAGCTACCAACAGGGACAGACCCAGTACTTC.

The chain recombines TRBV6-2 or TRBV6-3 with TRBJ1-5; the D gene is possibly TRBD1 (6 bases). Germline V lookup: CDR1 MNHEY, CDR2 SVGEGT. Trimming left V 6 bases short and J 8 bases short, with 17 bases between. The CDR3 consists of 14 residues. CDR3 protein: CASSSTGNEEPQHF. The CDR3 DNA follows: TGTGCCAGCAGCTCAACAGGGAATGAGGAGCCCCAGCATTTT.

This clonotype was counted ten times or more. This chain uses TRBV6-2 or TRBV6-3 with TRBJ1-6, with TRBD1 matching 11 bases. Germline V gene lookup returns CDR1 MNHEY and CDR2 SVGEGT. V lost 6 bases, J lost 9 bases, and 7 bases stayed unmatched. This CDR3 has 15 residues. The CDR3: CASREPGTGGSPLHF. The CDR3 DNA sequence: TGTGCCAGCAGGGAGCCCGGGACAGGGGGTTCACCCCTCCACTTT.

This clonotype has a single count. The rearrangement links TRBV6-4 to TRBJ2-7, with 11 positions matching TRBD1. Germline V gene sequence: CDR1 MRHNA, CDR2 SNTAGT. The trim removed 0 bases at V and 11 bases at J, leaving 9 bases unmatched. This CDR3 spans 15 amino acids. Written as DNA, the CDR3 is TGTGCCAGCAGTGACTCAGGACAGGGGGCCCACAAGGAGTACTTC. Translation gives CASSDSGQGAHKEYF.

This clonotype was counted a few times. V usage is TRBV5-1 and J usage is TRBJ2-1; a possible D gene is TRBD1 (6 bases). The germline V gene has CDR1 SGHRS and CDR2 YFSETQ. CDR3 length equals 14 residues. V gave up 3 bases and J gave up 5 bases, with 12 bases separating them. The CDR3 nucleotides are TGCGCCAGCAGCTGGTTGGGACACGACAATGAGCAGTTCTTC. Its translation is CASSWLGHDNEQFF. Variable domain in full (rest from reference TRBV5-1 and TRBJ2-1): KAGVTQTPRYLIKTRGQQVTLSCSPISGHRSVSWYQQTPGQGLQFLFEYFSETQRNKGNFPGRFSGRQFSNSRSEMNVSTLELGDSALYLCASSWLGHDNEQFFGPGTRLTVL.

This clonotype has only a few counts. The chain carries TRBV7-9 and TRBJ1-2; D perhaps matches TRBD1 (5 bases). CDR1 and CDR2 (germline): SEHNR, FQNEAQ (reference sequence). The CDR3 length is 14 residues. V lost 7 bases, J lost 4 bases, and 16 bases lay in between. The CDR3 protein is CASTEGLGPYGYTF. The CDR3, as DNA: TGTGCCAGCACCGAGGGTCTGGGGCCCTATGGCTACACCTTC. Drawing the rest from reference TRBV7-9 and TRBJ1-2, the complete variable domain is DTGVSQNPRHKITKRGQNVTFRCDPISEHNRLYWYRQTLGQGPEFLTYFQNEAQLEKSRLLSDRFSAERPKGSFSTLEIQRTEQGDSAMYLCASTEGLGPYGYTFGSGTRLTVV.

This chain uses TRBV4-3 with TRBJ1-2, with a tentative D call TRBD1 (6 bases). The V gene lost 3 bases and the J gene lost 8 bases, with 19 bases spanning the gap. The CDR3 covers 15 residues. Germline V CDR1 and CDR2: LGHNA, YSLEER. The CDR3 DNA is TGCGCCAGCAGCCAGGAGGCCTTATACAGGGACGGCTACACCTTC. Translation: CASSQEALYRDGYTF.

This clonotype was seen many times. V usage is TRBV9 and J usage is TRBJ1-4; no firm D call. CDR1 is SGDLS and CDR2 is YYNGEE in the germline V gene. This CDR3 has 16 amino acids. V shed 2 bases and J shed 4 bases, with 15 bases lying between them. The CDR3 protein is CASSVGYSSYNEKLFF. CDR3 nucleotides: TGTGCCAGCAGCGTTGGTTATAGCAGTTATAATGAAAAACTGTTTTTT.

This clonotype was observed a single time. The gene calls are TRBV7-9 and TRBJ1-1; TRBD1 is a possible D gene (5 bases). Trimming stripped 2 bases from V and 6 bases from J, with 10 bases between. From germline, CDR1 is SEHNR and CDR2 FQNEAQ (reference sequence). The CDR3 is made up of 13 amino acids. The CDR3 nucleotides are TGTGCCAGCAGCTTACAAGGGGACGCTGAAGCTTTCTTT. Translating gives CASSLQGDAEAFF.

This clonotype was observed a handful of times. This sequence joins TRBV4-3 and TRBJ1-2; no definite D call. The V gene lost 0 bases and the J gene lost 8 bases, with 13 bases spanning the gap. CDR1 and CDR2 (germline): LGHNA, YSLEER. CDR3 length: 14 residues. The DNA for the CDR3 is TGCGCCAGCAGCCAAGATACGGGGTATAGAGGCTACACCTTC. The encoded protein is CASSQDTGYRGYTF.

The rearrangement joins TRBV7-9 to TRBJ2-7; a weak D match, TRBD1 (5 bases). The CDR3 runs to 14 residues. The germline V gene has CDR1 SEHNR and CDR2 FQNEAQ (reference sequence). Trimming took off 5 bases at V and 2 bases at J, with 13 bases between the two ends. CDR3 sequence reads: CASSLRAGTYEQYF. The DNA for the CDR3 is TGTGCCAGCAGCCTCAGGGCAGGCACCTACGAGCAGTACTTC.

This clonotype was observed many times. The rearrangement links TRBV6-4 to TRBJ2-1; no firm D call. The germline V and J ends were trimmed by 2 bases and 0 bases, with 2 bases remaining between them. This CDR3 has 13 amino acids. Looked up from germline, CDR1 is MRHNA and CDR2 is SNTAGT. CDR3 protein: CASSDSSYNEQFF. CDR3 bases: TGTGCCAGCAGTGACAGCTCCTACAATGAGCAGTTCTTC.

This clonotype was observed a few times. The chain combines TRBV9 with TRBJ2-5, with a weak D call TRBD1 (5 bases). The germline CDR1 and CDR2 sequences are SGDLS and YYNGEE. Trimming left V 1 base short and J 2 bases short, with 6 bases between. The length of the CDR3 is 13 residues. The CDR3 nucleotides are TGTGCCAGCAGCGTACAGGGACAAGAGACCCAGTACTTC. As protein: CASSVQGQETQYF.

This clonotype was seen many times. The CDR3 loop is CASSPLKVAGAGAQYF. For the CDR3, the DNA is TGTGCCAGCAGCCCCCTCAAGGTAGCCGGGGCTGGGGCCCAGTACTTC. The rearrangement links TRBV7-2 to TRBJ2-5; D might be TRBD1 or TRBD2, each matching 5 bases. Looked up from germline, CDR1 is SGHTA and CDR2 is FQGNSA. This CDR3 contains 16 residues. Trimming cost V 5 bases and J 9 bases, with 25 bases left between them. The full variable domain, rest sourced from reference TRBV7-2 and TRBJ2-5, is GAGVSQSPSNKVTEKGKDVELRCDPISGHTALYWYRQSLGQGLEFLIYFQGNSAPDKSGLPSDRFSAERTGGSVSTLTIQRTQQEDSAVYLCASSPLKVAGAGAQYFGPGTRLLVL.